This is a list of T cell receptor beta chains from one sample in a study of low-dose radiotherapy and immunotherapy resistance in tumors. In TCRdb, the reads were re-called with MiXCR into one record per CDR3 protein. The sample lists about 84,000 distinct CDR3 sequences; 15% to 20% were seen once. Material: PBMCs, obtained after low-dose radiotherapy plus immunotherapy. The receptor source for this set is a male donor with prostate cancer. Each CDR3 is given with its conserved first and last residue. Each record gives: D gene, V gene, J gene, clone size, CDR3 protein, CDR3 DNA. The D gene is left open where the match is weak. Rows may omit the clone size; those that give it use once, few, many or a size class.

>-|TRBV3-1|TRBJ2-2|many
CASSQMGGRTGELFF
TGTGCCAGCAGCCAAATGGGAGGTCGCACCGGGGAGCTGTTTTTT
>TRBD1|TRBV12-3/TRBV12-4|TRBJ1-3|many
CASSNTRTGSGNTIYF
TGTGCCAGCAGTAATACCAGGACAGGGTCTGGAAACACCATATATTTT
>-|TRBV6-6|TRBJ1-2|many
CASSESNRRYGYTF
TGTGCCAGCAGTGAATCGAACAGACGCTATGGCTACACCTTC
>-|TRBV7-8|TRBJ1-1|many
CASSLTRRQVNFRGTEAFF
TGTGCCAGCAGCTTAACCCGGAGGCAGGTTAATTTCAGGGGCACTGAAGCTTTCTTT
>TRBD2|TRBV30|TRBJ2-1|many
CAWARTSGRGYNEQFF
TGTGCCTGGGCCAGGACTAGCGGGAGGGGGTACAATGAGCAGTTCTTC
>TRBD1|TRBV4-2|TRBJ2-7|many
CASSQDQDRALYEQYF
TGTGCCAGCAGCCAAGATCAGGACAGGGCCCTCTACGAGCAGTACTTC
>TRBD2|TRBV12-3/TRBV12-4|TRBJ2-7|many
CASSSGNEQYF
TGTGCCAGCTCTAGCGGGAACGAGCAGTACTTC
>-|TRBV29-1|TRBJ2-1|many
CSVEQGYNEQFF
TGCAGCGTGGAACAGGGTTACAATGAGCAGTTCTTC
>-|TRBV6-6|TRBJ2-3|-
CAGTAEGGPITDTQYF
TGTGCCGGTACCGCCGAGGGGGGACCGATCACAGATACGCAGTATTTT
>TRBD2|TRBV5-1|TRBJ2-1|many
CASSVVGTTYNEQFF
TGCGCCAGCAGCGTCGTCGGGACTACCTACAATGAGCAGTTCTTC
>-|TRBV9|TRBJ2-1|-
CASSIFPSSYNEQFF
TGTGCCAGCAGCATCTTTCCTAGCTCCTACAATGAGCAGTTCTTC
>TRBD2|TRBV7-8|TRBJ2-3|many
CASSFGGRADTQYF
TGTGCCAGCAGCTTTGGCGGGAGGGCCGATACGCAGTATTTT
>-|TRBV27|TRBJ2-2|many
CASSLYGRTNTGELFF
TGTGCCAGCAGTTTATACGGACGGACGAACACCGGGGAGCTGTTTTTT
>-|TRBV7-2|TRBJ1-5|many
CASSLGVSQPQHF
TGTGCCAGCAGCTTAGGGGTTAGCCAGCCCCAGCATTTT
>-|TRBV5-8|TRBJ1-3|many
CASKYREPGNTIYF
TGTGCCAGCAAATACAGGGAGCCGGGAAACACCATATATTTT
>-|TRBV2|TRBJ2-5|once
CASSDMASETQYF
TGTGCCAGCAGTGACATGGCATCCGAGACCCAGTACTTC